The 2 T cell receptor beta chains reported below all come from one sample, sequenced in a study of cytomegalovirus exposure and HLA in healthy donors (dated by TCRdb to 2015 to 2018). The method was the immunoSEQ multiplex PCR assay. For the multiplex PCR, a mixture combining 60 forward primers for TCR Vbeta segments and 13 reverse primers for TCR Jbeta segments was used. TCRdb retrieved this table from immuneACCESS and kept in-frame rearrangements only. Not all clones are present; in checked studies, unresolved V genes account for under half, and no reason is known for the remainder. The sample includes 100,000 or so clones, with 75% to 85% observed a single time. The ten largest account for 2.1% of the sample. Specimen: PBMCs. These receptors originate from a young man in good health and CMV-seronegative.

The J gene is TRBJ1-2, the V gene TRBV13, with 11 bases lining up with TRBD1. V trimming: 5 bases; J trimming: 6 bases; junction bases outside the gene matches: 8. The CDR3 is made up of 15 amino acids. The germline CDR1 and CDR2 sequences are PRHDT and FYEKMQ (reference sequence). The CDR3: CASSPGGQGGNGYTF. The DNA of the CDR3 is TGTGCCAGCAGCCCCGGGGGACAGGGGGGAAATGGCTACACCTTC.

This chain connects TRBV19 to TRBJ2-7, with 9 bases matching TRBD2. J was trimmed by 3 bases and V by 3 bases; bases with no gene match: 6. Looked up from germline, CDR1 is LNHDA and CDR2 is SQIVND (reference sequence). CDR3 length equals 15 residues. The CDR3 spells CASSMASGTIYEQYF. The CDR3 DNA reads TGTGCCAGTAGTATGGCTAGCGGGACCATCTACGAGCAGTACTTC.